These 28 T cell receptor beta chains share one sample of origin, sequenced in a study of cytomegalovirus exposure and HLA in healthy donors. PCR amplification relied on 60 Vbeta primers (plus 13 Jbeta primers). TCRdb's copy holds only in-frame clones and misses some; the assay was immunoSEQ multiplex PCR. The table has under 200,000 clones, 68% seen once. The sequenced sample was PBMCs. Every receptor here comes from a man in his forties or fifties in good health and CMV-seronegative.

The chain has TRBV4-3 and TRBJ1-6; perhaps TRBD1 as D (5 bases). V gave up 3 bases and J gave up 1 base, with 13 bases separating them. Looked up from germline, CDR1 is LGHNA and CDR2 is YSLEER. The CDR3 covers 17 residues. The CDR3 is CASSQAVGASYNSPLHF. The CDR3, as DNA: TGCGCCAGCAGCCAGGCCGTAGGGGCGTCCTATAATTCACCCCTCCACTTT.

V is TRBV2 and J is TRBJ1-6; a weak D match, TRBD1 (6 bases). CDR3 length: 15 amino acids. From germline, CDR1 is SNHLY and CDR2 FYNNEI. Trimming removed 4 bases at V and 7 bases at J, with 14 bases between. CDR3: CASSVYYRENSPLHF. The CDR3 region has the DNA TGTGCCAGCAGTGTATATTACAGGGAAAATTCACCCCTCCACTTT.

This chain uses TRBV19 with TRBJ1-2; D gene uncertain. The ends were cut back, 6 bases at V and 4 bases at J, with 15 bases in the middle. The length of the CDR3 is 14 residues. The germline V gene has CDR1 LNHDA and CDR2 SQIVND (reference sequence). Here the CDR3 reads CASSPPGESYGYTF. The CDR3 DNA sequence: TGTGCCAGTAGCCCCCCAGGTGAAAGCTATGGCTACACCTTC.

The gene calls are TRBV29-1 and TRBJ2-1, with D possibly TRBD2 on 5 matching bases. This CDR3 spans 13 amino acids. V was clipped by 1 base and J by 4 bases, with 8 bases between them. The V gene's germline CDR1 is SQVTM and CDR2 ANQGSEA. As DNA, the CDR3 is TGCAGCGTTGAAGGGGAGAAATACAATGAGCAGTTCTTC. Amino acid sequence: CSVEGEKYNEQFF.

The CDR3 nucleotides are TGTGCCAGCAGTGTCAGGGCGCGAGGAAGGTCGACTGAAGCTTTCTTT. Translating it yields CASSVRARGRSTEAFF. This chain connects TRBV6-1 to TRBJ1-1; D is perhaps TRBD1 (5 bases). The length of the CDR3 is 16 residues. Germline V lookup: CDR1 MNHNS, CDR2 SASEGT. Trimming stripped 4 bases from V and 5 bases from J, with 20 bases between.

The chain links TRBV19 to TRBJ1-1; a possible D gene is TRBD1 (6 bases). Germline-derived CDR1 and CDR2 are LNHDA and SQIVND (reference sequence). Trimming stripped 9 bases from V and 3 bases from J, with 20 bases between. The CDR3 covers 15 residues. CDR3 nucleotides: TGTGCCAGCAACCCACCAGGGGCTCTGGACACTGAAGCTTTCTTT. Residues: CASNPPGALDTEAFF.

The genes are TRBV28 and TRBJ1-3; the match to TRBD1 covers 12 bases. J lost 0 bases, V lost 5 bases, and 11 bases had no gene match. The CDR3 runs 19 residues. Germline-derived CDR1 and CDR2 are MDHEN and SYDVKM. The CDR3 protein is CASSKPGQGAVDSGNTIYF. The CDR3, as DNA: TGTGCCAGCAGTAAACCGGGACAGGGGGCTGTAGACTCTGGAAACACCATATATTTT. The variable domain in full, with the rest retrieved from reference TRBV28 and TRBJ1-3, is DVKVTQSSRYLVKRTGEKVFLECVQDMDHENMFWYRQDPGLGLRLIYFSYDVKMKEKGDIPEGYSVSREKKERFSLILESASTNQTSMYLCASSKPGQGAVDSGNTIYFGEGSWLTVV.

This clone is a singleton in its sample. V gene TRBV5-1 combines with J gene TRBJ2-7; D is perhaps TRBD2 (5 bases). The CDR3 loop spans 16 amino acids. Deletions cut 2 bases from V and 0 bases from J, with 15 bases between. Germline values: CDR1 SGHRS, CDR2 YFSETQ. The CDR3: CASSFLRTGSSYEQYF. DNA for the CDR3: TGCGCCAGCAGCTTTTTAAGGACGGGGAGCTCCTACGAGCAGTACTTC.

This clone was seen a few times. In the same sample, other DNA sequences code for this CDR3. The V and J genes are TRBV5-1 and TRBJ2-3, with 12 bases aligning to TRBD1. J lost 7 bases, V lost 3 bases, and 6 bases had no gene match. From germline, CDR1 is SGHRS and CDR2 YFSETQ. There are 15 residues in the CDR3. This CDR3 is CASSSGQGARYTQYF. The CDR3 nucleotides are TGCGCCAGCAGCTCGGGACAGGGGGCGCGATATACGCAGTATTTT.

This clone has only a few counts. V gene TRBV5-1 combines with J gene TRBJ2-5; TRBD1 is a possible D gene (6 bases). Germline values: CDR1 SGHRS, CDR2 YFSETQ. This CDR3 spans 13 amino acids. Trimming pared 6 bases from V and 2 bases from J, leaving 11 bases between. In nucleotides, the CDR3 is TGCGCCAGCAATGTAGGGGGACAAGAGACCCAGTACTTC. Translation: CASNVGGQETQYF.

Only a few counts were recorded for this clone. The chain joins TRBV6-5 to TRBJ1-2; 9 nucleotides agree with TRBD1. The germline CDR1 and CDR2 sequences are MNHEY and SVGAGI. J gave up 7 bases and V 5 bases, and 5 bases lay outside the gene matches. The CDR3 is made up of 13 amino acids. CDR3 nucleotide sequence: TGTGCCAGCAGTACGGGACAGGGCAGTGGCTACACCTTC. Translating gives CASSTGQGSGYTF.

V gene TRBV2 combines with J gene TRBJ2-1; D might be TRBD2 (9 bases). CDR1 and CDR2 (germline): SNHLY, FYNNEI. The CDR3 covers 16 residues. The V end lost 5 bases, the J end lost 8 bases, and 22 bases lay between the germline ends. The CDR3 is CASSQGAGGPRDEQFF. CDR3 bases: TGTGCCAGCAGTCAGGGGGCGGGGGGGCCTAGGGATGAGCAGTTCTTC.

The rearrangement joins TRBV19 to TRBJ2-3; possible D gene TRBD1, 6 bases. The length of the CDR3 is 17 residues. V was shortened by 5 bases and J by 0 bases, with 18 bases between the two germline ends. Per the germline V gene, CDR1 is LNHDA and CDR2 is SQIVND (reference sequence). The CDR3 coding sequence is TGTGCCAGTAGTTCCCCGGTAAACAGGGCTAGCACAGATACGCAGTATTTT. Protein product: CASSSPVNRASTDTQYF.

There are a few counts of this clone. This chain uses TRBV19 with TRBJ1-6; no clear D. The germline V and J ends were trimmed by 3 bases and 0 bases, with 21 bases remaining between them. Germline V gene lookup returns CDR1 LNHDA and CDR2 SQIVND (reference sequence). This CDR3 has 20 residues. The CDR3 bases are TGTGCCAGTAGTATTAGGAGGGCCCGCGGACCGAGCTCCTATAATTCACCCCTCCACTTT. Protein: CASSIRRARGPSSYNSPLHF.

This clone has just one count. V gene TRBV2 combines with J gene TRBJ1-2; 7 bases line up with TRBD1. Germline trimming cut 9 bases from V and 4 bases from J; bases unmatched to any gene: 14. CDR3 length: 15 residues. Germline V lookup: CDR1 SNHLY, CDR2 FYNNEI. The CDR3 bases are TGTGCCAGAAGGGCTACAGGGGCGGGACCCTATGGCTACACCTTC. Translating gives CARRATGAGPYGYTF.

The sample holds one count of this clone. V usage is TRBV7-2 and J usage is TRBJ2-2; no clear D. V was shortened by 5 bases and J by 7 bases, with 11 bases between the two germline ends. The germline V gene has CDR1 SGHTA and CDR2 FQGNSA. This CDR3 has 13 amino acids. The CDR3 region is CASSPVRFGELFF. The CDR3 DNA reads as TGTGCCAGCAGCCCTGTGCGTTTCGGGGAGCTGTTTTTT.

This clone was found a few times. CDR3 nucleotides: TGTGCCAGCAGCTTTGGGCAGGGAAGGGGATACAATCAGCCCCAGCATTTT. As protein: CASSFGQGRGYNQPQHF. The chain recombines TRBV7-2 with TRBJ1-5; maybe TRBD1 (5 bases). This CDR3 is built from 17 residues. Trimming cost V 3 bases and J 3 bases, with 18 bases left between them. The germline CDR1 and CDR2 sequences are SGHTA and FQGNSA.

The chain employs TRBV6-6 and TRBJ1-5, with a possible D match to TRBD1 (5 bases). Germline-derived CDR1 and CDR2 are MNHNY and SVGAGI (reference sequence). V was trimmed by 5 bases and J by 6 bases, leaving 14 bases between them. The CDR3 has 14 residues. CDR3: CASSPRGAGQPQHF. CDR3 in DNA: TGTGCCAGCAGTCCGCGTGGGGCTGGTCAGCCCCAGCATTTT.

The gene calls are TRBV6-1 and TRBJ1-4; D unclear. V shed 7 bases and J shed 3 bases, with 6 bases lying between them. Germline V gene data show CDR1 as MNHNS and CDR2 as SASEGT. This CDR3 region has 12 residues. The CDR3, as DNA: TGTGCCAGCAAACTGGCTAATGAAAAACTGTTTTTT. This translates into CASKLANEKLFF.

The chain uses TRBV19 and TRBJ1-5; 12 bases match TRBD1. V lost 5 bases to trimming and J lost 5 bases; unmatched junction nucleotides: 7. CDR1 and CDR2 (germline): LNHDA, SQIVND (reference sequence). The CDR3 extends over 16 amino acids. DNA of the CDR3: TGTGCCAGTAGTCAGGGGACAGGGGGCCCCTATCAGCCCCAGCATTTT. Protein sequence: CASSQGTGGPYQPQHF.

This CDR3 is CASSRGNTGELFF. CDR3 bases: TGTGCCAGCAGCCGAGGGAACACCGGGGAGCTGTTTTTT. This chain uses TRBV7-2 with TRBJ2-2, with D unresolved. V was pared by 5 bases and J by 1 base, with 5 bases between. The CDR3 has 13 amino acids. Per the germline V gene, CDR1 is SGHTA and CDR2 is FQGNSA.

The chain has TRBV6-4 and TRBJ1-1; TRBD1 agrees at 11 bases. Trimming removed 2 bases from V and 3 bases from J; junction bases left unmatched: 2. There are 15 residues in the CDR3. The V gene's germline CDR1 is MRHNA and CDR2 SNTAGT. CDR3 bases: TGTGCCAGCAGTGACGGGACAGGGGGATACACTGAAGCTTTCTTT. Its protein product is CASSDGTGGYTEAFF.

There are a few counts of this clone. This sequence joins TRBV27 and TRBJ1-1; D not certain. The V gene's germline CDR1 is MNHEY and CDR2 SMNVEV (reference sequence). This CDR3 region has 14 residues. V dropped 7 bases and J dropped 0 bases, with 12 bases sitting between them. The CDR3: CASTQRGVNTEAFF. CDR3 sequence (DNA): TGTGCCAGCACCCAGCGAGGAGTGAACACTGAAGCTTTCTTT.

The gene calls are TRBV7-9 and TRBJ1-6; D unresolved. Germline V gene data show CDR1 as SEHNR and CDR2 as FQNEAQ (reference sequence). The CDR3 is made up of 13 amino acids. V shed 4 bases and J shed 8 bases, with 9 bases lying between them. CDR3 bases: TGTGCCAGCAGCTCCCCCCCGGATTCACCCCTCCACTTT. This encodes CASSSPPDSPLHF.

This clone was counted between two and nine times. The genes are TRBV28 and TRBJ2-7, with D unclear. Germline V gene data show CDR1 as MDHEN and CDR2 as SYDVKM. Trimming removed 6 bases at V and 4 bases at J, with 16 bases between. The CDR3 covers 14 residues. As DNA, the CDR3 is TGTGCCAGCAGGCCCCCTGACACAGCATACGAGCAGTACTTC. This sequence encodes CASRPPDTAYEQYF.

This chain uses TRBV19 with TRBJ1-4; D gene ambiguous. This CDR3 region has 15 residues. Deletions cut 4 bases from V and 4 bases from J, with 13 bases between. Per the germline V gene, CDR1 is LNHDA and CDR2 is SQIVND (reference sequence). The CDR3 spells CASSTWLQNNEKLFF. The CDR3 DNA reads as TGTGCCAGTAGTACTTGGTTGCAGAATAATGAAAAACTGTTTTTT. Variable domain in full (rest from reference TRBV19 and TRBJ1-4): DGGITQSPKYLFRKEGQNVTLSCEQNLNHDAMYWYRQDPGQGLRLIYYSQIVNDFQKGDIAEGYSVSREKKESFPLTVTSAQKNPTAFYLCASSTWLQNNEKLFFGSGTQLSVL.

CDR3 protein: CASSQVAGTSGVNEQFF. CDR3 coding DNA: TGTGCCAGCAGCCAAGTCGCCGGGACTAGCGGGGTGAATGAGCAGTTCTTC. The chain recombines TRBV4-2 with TRBJ2-1; 13 nucleotides match TRBD2. The CDR3 runs to 17 residues. J gave up 7 bases and V 1 base, and 7 bases lay outside the gene matches. Per the germline V gene, CDR1 is LGHNA and CDR2 is YNFKEQ.

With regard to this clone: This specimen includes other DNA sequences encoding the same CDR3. DNA for the CDR3: TGTGCCAGCAGCTTAGGTGCGGGGGGGTACAATGAGCAGTTCTTC. This encodes CASSLGAGGYNEQFF. This chain links TRBV7-2 with TRBJ2-1; 9 positions agree with TRBD2. Germline values: CDR1 SGHTA, CDR2 FQGNSA. The CDR3 totals 15 residues. J gave up 4 bases and V 1 base, and 2 bases lay outside the gene matches.